This T cell receptor beta chain comes out of a study of long-term antiretroviral therapy in people with HIV. CDR1 and CDR2 from the germline V gene are MNHNS and SASEGT. With V trimmed by 6 bases and J by 3 bases, 4 bases remained unmatched. CDR3 length: 14 amino acids. Investigators performed immunoSEQ version v3.0 at survey level. Libraries were prepared by immunoSEQ multiplex PCR; TCRdb keeps only in-frame clonotypes and omits some of them. The sample lists 14,000 or so clones, more than 60% occurring once. This chain joins TRBV6-1 and TRBJ2-2; 7 bases fit TRBD1. The origin of this receptor is a man aged 35-49 years with HIV. Here the sequenced sample was unsorted PBMCs, taken 1.3 years before starting antiretroviral therapy. The DNA for the CDR3 is TGTGCCAGCAGGCGCCAGGGGGACACCGGGGAGCTGTTTTTT. Its translation is CASRRQGDTGELFF.